This T cell receptor (beta chain) comes out of a study of shared T cell receptors in the human thymus. The CDR3 runs 14 residues. Trimming took 6 bases from V and 1 from J; bases not matched to a gene: 5. The germline V gene has CDR1 SGHAT and CDR2 FQNNGV. The method was immunoSEQ multiplex PCR; TCRdb's version includes in-frame clones alone and lacks a portion of them. The sample lists about 660,000 clones, about 90% seen once, with roughly 0.0094% in the top ten. This same sample was also taken into another study, of human thymus T cells. Turning to that study: Thymic material originated from resections removed in the course of corrective heart surgery. In thymic and blood repertoires alike, V and J usage looked biased.

This chain connects TRBV11-2 to TRBJ2-5; 7 bases are shared with TRBD2. Sequencing used thymocytes. This receptor was obtained from a boy younger than two with a congenital heart defect. Here the CDR3 reads CASRPRLAQETQYF. Here the CDR3 DNA reads TGTGCCAGCAGACCTAGACTAGCCCAAGAGACCCAGTACTTC. The whole variable domain, remainder taken from reference TRBV11-2 and TRBJ2-5, is EAGVAQSPRYKIIEKRQSVAFWCNPISGHATLYWYQQILGQGPKLLIQFQNNGVVDDSQLPKDRFSAERLKGVDSTLKIQPAKLEDSAVYLCASRPRLAQETQYFGPGTRLLVL.